The 32 T cell receptor beta chains in this list originate from one sample, sequenced in a study of T-cell reconstitution after alpha-beta-depleted transplantation in children. TCRbeta library construction was performed incorporating unique molecular identifiers. TCRdb re-called the PCR reads with MiXCR, one entry per CDR3 protein. This sample has hundreds of thousands of distinct CDR3 sequences; roughly a quarter occur once, and the top ten carry 4.8%. Sequenced material: PBMCs, mostly from graft donor cells, taken 360 days after TCRalphabeta/CD19-depleted stem cell transplant. The receptor source for this set is a female patient under 10 years old who had a stem cell transplant for congenital amegakaryocytic thrombocytopenia, so the T cells may come from the graft donor.

This chain links TRBV6-1 with TRBJ1-4, with 8 bases matching TRBD1. Trimming at V came to 8 bases and at J to 7 bases, leaving 3 bases not matched to a gene. Germline V gene data show CDR1 as MNHNS and CDR2 as SASEGT. The CDR3 covers 12 residues. The CDR3 sequence: CASGTGGEKLFF. The CDR3, as DNA: TGTGCCAGCGGGACAGGTGGTGAAAAACTGTTTTTT.

The chain employs TRBV27 and TRBJ1-2; D uncertain. Between the trimmed V and J ends, which lost 5 bases and 0 bases, there was a span of 10 bases. Germline assignment: CDR1 MNHEY and CDR2 SMNVEV (reference sequence). The CDR3 has 14 residues. The CDR3 DNA is TGTGCCAGCAGTCCCATCCGATCTAACTATGGCTACACCTTC. This gives the protein CASSPIRSNYGYTF.

This clonotype has just a few counts. CDR3 protein: CASSLVFSGRPNYEQYF. The CDR3 nucleotides read TGTGCCAGCAGCTTAGTTTTTAGCGGGAGGCCTAACTACGAGCAGTACTTC. The chain couples TRBV7-8 to TRBJ2-7; TRBD2 matches 10 bases. V trimming: 1 base; J trimming: 3 bases; junction bases outside the gene matches: 9. Germline V gene sequence: CDR1 SGHVS, CDR2 FQNEAQ. This CDR3 comprises 17 residues.

This chain uses TRBV5-6 with TRBJ2-7; perhaps TRBD2 as D (6 bases). Looked up from germline, CDR1 is SGHDT and CDR2 is YYEEEE. Trimming pared 0 bases from V and 3 bases from J, leaving 10 bases between. This CDR3 has 14 amino acids. Here the CDR3 reads CASSLAGEDYEQYF. The CDR3, as DNA: TGTGCCAGCAGCTTGGCGGGGGAGGACTACGAGCAGTACTTC.

Only a few counts were recorded for this clonotype. This chain links TRBV4-1 with TRBJ1-1, with D unresolved. In germline, CDR1 is MGHRA, CDR2 YSYEKL. The CDR3 has 16 amino acids. V lost 4 bases and J lost 0, with 15 bases in between. CDR3 in amino acids: CASSPTPRGVNTEAFF. The CDR3 DNA sequence: TGCGCCAGCAGCCCAACCCCCCGGGGTGTGAACACTGAAGCTTTCTTT.

The chain links TRBV6-2 or TRBV6-3 to TRBJ1-1; D gene uncertain. The CDR3 consists of 14 residues. Trimming removed 7 bases from V and 4 bases from J, with 16 bases in between. The V gene's germline CDR1 is MNHEY and CDR2 SVGEGT. The CDR3 is CASTGILSVTEAFF. The CDR3 nucleotides are TGTGCCAGCACCGGCATTTTGAGTGTCACTGAAGCTTTCTTT.

This clonotype was seen many times. The rearrangement uses TRBV6-5 and TRBJ2-5; TRBD2 is a possible D gene (6 bases). Germline V gene data show CDR1 as MNHEY and CDR2 as SVGAGI. The V and J ends lost 4 bases and 4 bases respectively, with 16 bases between them. This CDR3 has 15 amino acids. The CDR3 loop reads CASSWGAGPSETQYF. For the CDR3, the DNA is TGTGCCAGCAGTTGGGGAGCGGGCCCCTCAGAGACCCAGTACTTC.

The rearrangement links TRBV5-1 to TRBJ1-6; 10 nucleotides agree with TRBD1. Germline-derived CDR1 and CDR2 are SGHRS and YFSETQ. This CDR3 spans 15 amino acids. V shed 2 bases, J shed 8 bases, and the junction held 4 bases outside the gene matches. CDR3 residues: CASSLTGTGDSPLHF. The CDR3 DNA reads as TGCGCCAGCAGCTTAACCGGGACAGGGGATTCACCCCTCCACTTT.

V and J are TRBV3-1 and TRBJ2-5, with D possibly matching TRBD2 (6 bases). Germline values: CDR1 LGHDT, CDR2 YNNKEL (reference sequence). The CDR3 is 12 residues long. Deletions cut 6 bases from V and 4 bases from J, with 9 bases between. The CDR3 nucleotides are TGTGCCAGCAGTCGGGGGTCAGAGACCCAGTACTTC. It is translated as CASSRGSETQYF.

A word on this clonotype: An end of the junction differs from the germline gene, which may be a read error. This chain uses TRBV20-1 with TRBJ2-3; the D gene is possibly TRBD2 (6 bases). The CDR3 totals 15 residues. Germline V gene lookup returns CDR1 DFQATT and CDR2 SNEGSKA (reference sequence). The CDR3 reads CSAGLAGLRGDTQYF. DNA of the CDR3: TGTAGTGCGGGGCTGGCGGGGCTTCGGGGAGATACGCAGTATTTT.

The chain has TRBV30 and TRBJ2-3, with D maybe TRBD2 (5 bases). Trimming pared 1 base from V and 7 bases from J, leaving 15 bases between. The CDR3 totals 14 residues. Looked up from germline, CDR1 is GTSNPN and CDR2 is SVGIG (reference sequence). The CDR3: CAWSDPPGENTQYF. As DNA, the CDR3 is TGTGCCTGGAGTGACCCCCCCGGGGAGAATACGCAGTATTTT.

There are a few counts of this clonotype. CDR3 loop: CASNESPGRHIQYF. The DNA of the CDR3 is TGTGCCAGCAATGAGTCTCCGGGGAGGCACATTCAGTACTTC. The chain has TRBV6-2 or TRBV6-3 and TRBJ2-4; weak D call: TRBD2 (6 bases). The CDR3 sequence is 14 residues long. Trimming pared 7 bases from V and 8 bases from J, leaving 18 bases between. The germline V gene has CDR1 MNHEY and CDR2 SVGEGT.

This clonotype was seen only a few times. As DNA, the CDR3 is TGCGCCAGCAGCTTCTCAGGGGGACTAGGCTACAATGAGCAGTTCTTC. It yields the protein CASSFSGGLGYNEQFF. The gene calls are TRBV5-1 and TRBJ2-1; TRBD2 might be the D (8 bases). The CDR3 consists of 16 residues. Germline V gene sequence: CDR1 SGHRS, CDR2 YFSETQ. V dropped 2 bases and J dropped 3 bases, with 15 bases sitting between them. The entire variable domain, with the rest obtained from reference TRBV5-1 and TRBJ2-1, is as follows: KAGVTQTPRYLIKTRGQQVTLSCSPISGHRSVSWYQQTPGQGLQFLFEYFSETQRNKGNFPGRFSGRQFSNSRSEMNVSTLELGDSALYLCASSFSGGLGYNEQFFGPGTRLTVL.

This clonotype was detected only a few times. The V call is TRBV3-1, the J call TRBJ2-7; 11 nucleotides align to TRBD2. V lost 4 bases, J lost 2 bases, and 4 bases stayed unmatched. The CDR3 length is 15 residues. In germline, CDR1 is LGHDT, CDR2 YNNKEL (reference sequence). The CDR3, as DNA: TGTGCCAGCAGCCCGGGACTAGCGGTCCCCTACGAGCAGTACTTC. Translating it yields CASSPGLAVPYEQYF.

The chain joins TRBV20-1 to TRBJ2-1; D is uncertain. From germline, CDR1 is DFQATT and CDR2 SNEGSKA (reference sequence). Trimming shortened V by 4 bases and J by 4 bases, and 17 bases separated the two germline ends. This CDR3 is 15 amino acids long. The CDR3 sequence is CSAISLSGVYNEQFF. CDR3 sequence (DNA): TGCAGTGCTATCTCCCTGAGTGGGGTTTACAATGAGCAGTTCTTC.

The chain uses TRBV4-1 and TRBJ2-4; 7 nucleotides match TRBD2. The V gene's germline CDR1 is MGHRA and CDR2 YSYEKL. With 0 bases clipped from V and 8 bases from J, the junction kept 13 bases outside the gene matches. This CDR3 is built from 17 residues. CDR3 amino acids: CASSQESGTMFGDIQYF. The CDR3, as DNA: TGCGCCAGCAGCCAAGAAAGTGGGACTATGTTTGGGGACATTCAGTACTTC.

The chain carries TRBV6-2 or TRBV6-3 and TRBJ2-1, with D unclear. V lost 2 bases and J lost 8, with 13 bases in between. Germline CDR1 reads MNHEY; CDR2 reads SVGEGT. CDR3 length: 14 residues. The CDR3 sequence is CASSYPVLTDEQFF. The CDR3 DNA reads as TGTGCCAGCAGTTACCCCGTGCTTACGGATGAGCAGTTCTTC.

On this clonotype itself: A junction end diverges from the germline sequence, so it may reflect a read error. The J gene is TRBJ2-2, the V gene TRBV5-6, with TRBD2 as a possible D gene (5 bases). This CDR3 is 16 amino acids long. Germline loops: CDR1 SGHDT, CDR2 YYEEEE. CDR3 amino acids: CASSSNSRVNTGDLFF. CDR3 DNA: TGTGCCAGCAGCTCGAATAGCAGAGTGAACACCGGGGATCTGTTTTTT.

As DNA, the CDR3 is TGTGCCAGCAGCAACTCCGACAGGGTGAGCAATCAGCCCCAGCATTTT. Translation gives CASSNSDRVSNQPQHF. The chain combines TRBV21-1 with TRBJ1-5; the listed D gene, TRBD1, was not tested against the DNA. TRBV21-1 is a documented pseudogene. The CDR3 spans 16 residues.

This clonotype was counted at least ten times. The chain is built from TRBV18 and TRBJ2-3, with D hard to call. The CDR3 runs to 12 residues. Trimming cost V 6 bases and J 0 bases, with 4 bases left between them. CDR1 is KGHSH and CDR2 is LQKENI in the germline V gene. This CDR3 is CASSTSTDTQYF. In DNA, the CDR3 is TGTGCCAGCTCGACTAGCACAGATACGCAGTATTTT.

V gene TRBV2 combines with J gene TRBJ2-3, with 13 bases lining up with TRBD2. The CDR3 totals 18 residues. V was clipped by 5 bases and J by 1 base; unmatched bases: 9. Germline V lookup: CDR1 SNHLY, CDR2 FYNNEI. CDR3 DNA: TGTGCCAGCAGTCGTCGAACTAGCGGGAGGGCCGGCACAGATACGCAGTATTTT. Its protein product is CASSRRTSGRAGTDTQYF.

Remarks on this clonotype: A much larger clone differs from this one at a single base, so this may be a read error. The rearrangement links TRBV28 to TRBJ2-3, with D maybe TRBD1 (5 bases). CDR1 MDHEN and CDR2 SYDVKM come from the germline V gene. The CDR3 covers 15 residues. V lost 0 bases to trimming and J lost 7 bases, with 14 bases between them. CDR3 nucleotide sequence: TGTGCCAGCAGTTTATGGCAGGGATGGGCATATACGCAGTATTTT. This encodes CASSLWQGWAYTQYF.

This clonotype occurred many times. The chain has TRBV29-1 and TRBJ2-1, with D possibly being TRBD2 (5 bases). Trimming removed 1 base at V and 10 bases at J, with 14 bases between. CDR1 and CDR2 from the germline V gene are SQVTM and ANQGSEA. The CDR3 sequence is 13 residues long. The CDR3 region has the DNA TGCAGCGTTGAAGCCCCCTCGGGGTGGGAGCAGTTCTTC. Translating it yields CSVEAPSGWEQFF.

This clonotype came up once. V and J are TRBV7-2 and TRBJ1-2; the D gene is possibly TRBD1 (5 bases). Germline CDR1 reads SGHTA; CDR2 reads FQGNSA. CDR3 length: 16 amino acids. V lost 4 bases and J 8 bases, leaving 23 bases between the germline ends. The DNA of the CDR3 is TGTGCCAGCAGCTACCGATCGGGGCAGGAAAAGCGGGGCTACACCTTC. Amino acid sequence: CASSYRSGQEKRGYTF.

This clonotype was counted a few times. This rearrangement joins TRBV25-1 to TRBJ2-1; D possibly corresponds to TRBD2 (6 bases). CDR3 length: 16 residues. Germline CDR1 MGHDK, CDR2 SYGVNS. V gave up 5 bases and J gave up 3 bases, with 17 bases separating them. The CDR3 sequence: CASSTPGLAVYNEQFF. The CDR3 DNA sequence: TGTGCCAGCAGTACTCCCGGGTTAGCGGTCTACAATGAGCAGTTCTTC.

This clonotype was picked up a small number of times. V gene TRBV6-1 combines with J gene TRBJ1-4; D unresolved. The length of the CDR3 is 14 residues. Trimming cost V 2 bases and J 6 bases, with 10 bases left between them. Germline values: CDR1 MNHNS, CDR2 SASEGT. The CDR3 region has the DNA TGTGCCAGCAGTGAAAGCCGGGCGGATGAAAAACTGTTTTTT. This codes for CASSESRADEKLFF.

The table lists this clonotype with many counts. V and J are TRBV21-1 and TRBJ2-7; the tabulated D call, TRBD2, remains unverified against the DNA. TRBV21-1 has pseudogene status. This CDR3 has 15 amino acids. The CDR3 region is CASSASSGRGYEQYF. DNA for the CDR3: TGTGCCAGCAGCGCGTCTAGCGGGAGGGGGTACGAGCAGTACTTC.

This clonotype came up many times. The chain couples TRBV29-1 to TRBJ2-3; the match to TRBD1 covers 8 bases. J was trimmed by 0 bases and V by 5 bases; bases with no gene match: 4. Germline V gene lookup returns CDR1 SQVTM and CDR2 ANQGSEA. The CDR3 loop spans 14 amino acids. CDR3 nucleotide sequence: TGCAGCGTTAGAACAGGGGGAAGCACAGATACGCAGTATTTT. Amino acid sequence: CSVRTGGSTDTQYF.

CDR3 region: CASSSPGQGKVLPEAFF. Here the CDR3 DNA reads TGTGCCAGCAGCTCACCGGGACAGGGGAAGGTACTACCTGAAGCTTTCTTT. The V gene is TRBV11-1, the J gene TRBJ1-1; 10 bases map to TRBD1. Trimming removed 4 bases from V and 6 bases from J; junction bases left unmatched: 14. This CDR3 has 17 residues. The germline V gene encodes CDR1 SGHAT and CDR2 FQDESV (reference sequence).

The CDR3 nucleotides read TGCAGTGCTAGAGGACTAGCGGGAGTTTGGGCAGATACGCAGTATTTT. It encodes CSARGLAGVWADTQYF. The chain couples TRBV20-1 to TRBJ2-3; 12 bases line up with TRBD2. Germline V CDR1 and CDR2: DFQATT, SNEGSKA (reference sequence). The CDR3 covers 16 residues. V was clipped by 1 base and J by 4 bases; unmatched bases: 6.

Only a few counts were recorded for this clonotype. V gene TRBV14 combines with J gene TRBJ2-7; no clear D gene. This CDR3 spans 13 amino acids. Trimming removed 1 base from V and 2 bases from J, with 6 bases in between. Germline-derived CDR1 and CDR2 are SGHDN and FVKESK. The CDR3 nucleotides are TGTGCCAGCAGCCAAGTGGGTACCTACGAGCAGTACTTC. Residues: CASSQVGTYEQYF.

This chain uses TRBV15 with TRBJ2-3; D may be TRBD1 (6 bases). CDR3 size: 14 residues. Germline CDR1 is LNHNV and CDR2 is YYDKDF (reference sequence). V lost 5 bases to trimming and J lost 6 bases, with 15 bases between them. In DNA, the CDR3 is TGTGCCACCAGCCCCCGGACAGACGGGGATACGCAGTATTTT. Translated, it gives CATSPRTDGDTQYF.